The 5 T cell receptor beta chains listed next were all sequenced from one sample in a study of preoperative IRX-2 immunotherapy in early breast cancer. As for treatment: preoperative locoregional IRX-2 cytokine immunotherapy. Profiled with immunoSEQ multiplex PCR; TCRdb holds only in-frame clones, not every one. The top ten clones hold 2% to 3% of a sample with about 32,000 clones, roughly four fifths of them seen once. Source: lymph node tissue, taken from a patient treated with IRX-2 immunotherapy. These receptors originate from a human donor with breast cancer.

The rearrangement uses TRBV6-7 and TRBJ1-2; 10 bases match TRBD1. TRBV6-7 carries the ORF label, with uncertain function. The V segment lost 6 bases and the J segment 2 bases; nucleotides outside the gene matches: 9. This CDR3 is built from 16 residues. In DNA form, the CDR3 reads TGTGCCAGCAGGGGCGGGACAGGGGACTTAAACTATGGCTACACCTTC. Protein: CASRGGTGDLNYGYTF.

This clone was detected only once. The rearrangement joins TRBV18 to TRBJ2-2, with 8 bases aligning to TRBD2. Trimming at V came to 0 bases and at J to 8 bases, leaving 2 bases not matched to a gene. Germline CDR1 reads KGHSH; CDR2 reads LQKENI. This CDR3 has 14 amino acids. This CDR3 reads CASSPPGLAGELFF. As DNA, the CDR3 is TGTGCCAGCTCACCACCAGGACTAGCTGGGGAGCTGTTTTTT.

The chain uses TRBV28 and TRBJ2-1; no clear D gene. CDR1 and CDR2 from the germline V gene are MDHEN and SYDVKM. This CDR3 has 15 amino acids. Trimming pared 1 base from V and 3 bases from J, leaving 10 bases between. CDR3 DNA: TGTGCCAGCAGTTTATCAACGCTCCTCTACAATGAGCAGTTCTTC. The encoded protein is CASSLSTLLYNEQFF.

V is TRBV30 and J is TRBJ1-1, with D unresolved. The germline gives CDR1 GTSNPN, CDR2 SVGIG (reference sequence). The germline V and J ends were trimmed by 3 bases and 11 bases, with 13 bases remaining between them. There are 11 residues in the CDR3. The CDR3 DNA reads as TGTGCCTGGAGAAAGGAGGTAGAGGCTTTCTTT. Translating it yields CAWRKEVEAFF.

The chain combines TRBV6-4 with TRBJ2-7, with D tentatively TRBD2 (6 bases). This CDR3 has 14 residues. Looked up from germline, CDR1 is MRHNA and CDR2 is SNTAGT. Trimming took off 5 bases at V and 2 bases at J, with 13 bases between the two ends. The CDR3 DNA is TGTGCCAGCAGTTTTAGCGGCGCCACCTACGAGCAGTACTTC. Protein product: CASSFSGATYEQYF.